The 4 T cell receptor beta chains below all came from one sample that was sequenced in a study of cytomegalovirus exposure and HLA in healthy donors. In the PCR, 60 Vbeta and 13 Jbeta primers were used. Profiled with immunoSEQ multiplex PCR; TCRdb holds only in-frame clones, not every one. This table has 50,000 to 60,000 clones, around 78% appearing once. Sequencing input: PBMCs. The receptors originated from a female donor in good health and CMV-seronegative.

The V gene is TRBV7-3, the J gene TRBJ1-1; no firm D call. Germline CDR1 is SGHTA and CDR2 is FQGTGA. This CDR3 spans 13 amino acids. Trimming took 4 bases from V and 5 from J, leaving 11 bases between them. Here the CDR3 reads CASSSYGATEAFF. CDR3 bases: TGTGCCAGCAGCTCTTACGGTGCGACTGAAGCTTTCTTT.

This clone was recorded a few times. The V call is TRBV5-4, the J call TRBJ2-3; 14 bases line up with TRBD2. V lost 0 bases, J lost 4 bases, and 1 base stayed unmatched. Germline-derived CDR1 and CDR2 are SGHNT and YYREEE (reference sequence). This CDR3 spans 16 amino acids. The CDR3 spells CASSLGLAGGSDTQYF. The CDR3 region has the DNA TGTGCCAGCAGCTTGGGACTAGCGGGGGGGTCAGATACGCAGTATTTT. The full variable domain, its missing parts supplied by reference TRBV5-4 and TRBJ2-3, is ETGVTQSPTHLIKTRGQQVTLRCSSQSGHNTVSWYQQALGQGPQFIFQYYREEENGRGNFPPRFSGLQFPNYSSELNVNALELDDSALYLCASSLGLAGGSDTQYFGPGTRLTVL.

This chain uses TRBV7-6 with TRBJ1-3, with D possibly TRBD1 on 6 matching bases. The CDR3 runs 15 residues. Germline V lookup: CDR1 SGHVS, CDR2 FNYEAQ. Trimming cost V 6 bases and J 3 bases, with 15 bases left between them. The CDR3 DNA follows: TGTGCCAGCAGGAAATCGACAGGCCGTGGAAACACCATATATTTT. Its translation: CASRKSTGRGNTIYF.

J is TRBJ2-3 and V is TRBV4-3; D ambiguous. The V end lost 4 bases, the J end lost 4 bases, and 9 bases lay between the germline ends. The CDR3 has 13 amino acids. Germline CDR1 and CDR2: LGHNA and YSLEER. The CDR3 here is CASSPRVADTQYF. The CDR3 DNA is TGCGCCAGCAGCCCCCGGGTGGCAGATACGCAGTATTTT.